Listed below are T cell receptor beta chains from one sample, sequenced in a study of OX40 agonist ivuxolimab in advanced cancers. Produced via immunoSEQ multiplex PCR; TCRdb's table is partial and in-frame only. The sample holds fewer than 65,000 clones; 70% to 80% are singletons and the top ten take around 4%. Specimen: CD4+ or CD8+ T cells sorted from blood, collected in a trial of the OX40 agonist ivuxolimab. These receptors were taken from an adult with an advanced solid tumor such as melanoma, head and neck, liver or kidney cancer. Each CDR3 is given with its conserved first and last residue. Fields, in order: V gene, J gene, clone size, D gene, CDR3 protein, CDR3 DNA. The D gene is left open where the match is weak. Expanded clones get a size class; other rows say once, few or many, or leave the size out.

V: TRBV11-3
J: TRBJ2-1
size: NA
D: TRBD1
CDR3: CASSLVGTGGDEQFF
DNA: TGTGCCAGCAGCTTAGTTGGGACAGGGGGTGATGAGCAGTTCTTC

V: TRBV27
J: TRBJ2-3
size: once
D: NA
CDR3: CATNRAGGDTQYF
DNA: TGTGCCACTAACCGAGCCGGGGGAGATACGCAGTATTTT

V: TRBV7-9
J: TRBJ2-7
size: NA
D: NA
CDR3: CASSLERGAYEQYF
DNA: TGTGCCAGCAGCTTAGAGAGGGGGGCGTACGAGCAGTACTTC

V: TRBV6-6
J: TRBJ2-7
size: NA
D: TRBD1
CDR3: CASRSTGVRTYEQYF
DNA: TGTGCCAGCAGGTCGACAGGGGTGAGGACCTACGAGCAGTACTTC

V: TRBV6-6
J: TRBJ2-2
size: NA
D: TRBD1
CDR3: CASRDRVGAGELFF
DNA: TGTGCCAGCAGGGACAGGGTCGGTGCCGGGGAGCTGTTTTTT

V: TRBV19
J: TRBJ2-7
size: NA
D: NA
CDR3: CASSQYGTPQYEQYF
DNA: TGTGCCAGTAGTCAGTACGGCACGCCACAATACGAGCAGTACTTC

V: TRBV6-1
J: TRBJ2-7
size: few
D: TRBD1
CDR3: CASRGGQGAGGYF
DNA: TGTGCCAGCAGAGGAGGACAGGGGGCAGGGGGGTACTTC

V: TRBV6-5
J: TRBJ1-2
size: once
D: TRBD1
CDR3: CASSTGVGYGYTF
DNA: TGTGCCAGCAGCACAGGGGTCGGCTATGGCTACACCTTC

V: TRBV25-1
J: TRBJ1-2
size: NA
D: NA
CDR3: CASSDEGRGRYGYTF
DNA: TGTGCCAGCAGTGATGAGGGCAGGGGCCGCTATGGCTACACCTTC

V: TRBV2
J: TRBJ1-1
size: NA
D: NA
CDR3: CASSESGGNTEAFF
DNA: TGTGCCAGCAGTGAATCGGGGGGGAACACTGAAGCTTTCTTT

V: TRBV29-1
J: TRBJ2-3
size: NA
D: TRBD2
CDR3: CSVSLAGAGTDTQYF
DNA: TGCAGCGTTTCATTAGCGGGGGCTGGCACAGATACGCAGTATTTT

V: TRBV27
J: TRBJ2-4
size: NA
D: NA
CDR3: CASGALRDANIQYF
DNA: TGTGCCAGCGGCGCCCTCCGGGATGCAAACATTCAGTACTTC

V: TRBV7-2
J: TRBJ2-3
size: NA
D: NA
CDR3: CASSPGQLYTDTQYF
DNA: TGTGCCAGCAGCCCAGGACAGTTATACACAGATACGCAGTATTTT

V: TRBV2
J: TRBJ2-2
size: NA
D: TRBD1
CDR3: CASSQGQGAMAGGELFF
DNA: TGTGCCAGCAGCCAGGGACAGGGGGCGATGGCTGGCGGGGAGCTGTTTTTT

V: TRBV19
J: TRBJ2-7
size: NA
D: TRBD1
CDR3: CASSSRTGGGYEQYF
DNA: TGTGCCAGTAGTAGCCGGACAGGGGGCGGGTACGAGCAGTACTTC

V: TRBV28
J: TRBJ2-3
size: NA
D: TRBD2
CDR3: CASSSSGLATDTQYF
DNA: TGTGCCAGCAGTTCCTCGGGACTAGCAACAGATACGCAGTATTTT

V: TRBV5-1
J: TRBJ2-1
size: NA
D: TRBD2
CDR3: CASSLGERLAVRYNEQFF
DNA: TGCGCCAGCAGCTTGGGGGAGAGACTAGCGGTCCGCTACAATGAGCAGTTCTTC

V: TRBV5-1
J: TRBJ1-1
size: NA
D: NA
CDR3: CASSLEGQDTEAFF
DNA: TGCGCCAGCAGCTTGGAGGGACAAGACACTGAAGCTTTCTTT

V: TRBV6-1
J: TRBJ2-5
size: NA
D: NA
CDR3: CASSSGRIETQYF
DNA: TGTGCCAGCAGTAGTGGGAGGATCGAGACCCAGTACTTC

V: TRBV4-1
J: TRBJ1-2
size: NA
D: NA
CDR3: CASSQDIGAIRRGYTF
DNA: TGCGCCAGCAGCCAAGACATCGGGGCCATTCGTCGTGGCTACACCTTC

V: TRBV5-1
J: TRBJ2-7
size: NA
D: TRBD2
CDR3: CASSLGGEQYF
DNA: TGCGCCAGCAGCCTGGGAGGGGAGCAGTACTTC

V: TRBV15
J: TRBJ2-5
size: once
D: TRBD2
CDR3: CATSSWTSSETQYF
DNA: TGTGCCACCAGTTCTTGGACTAGTTCAGAGACCCAGTACTTC

V: TRBV6-1
J: TRBJ1-5
size: NA
D: NA
CDR3: CASSGQWQPQHF
DNA: TGTGCCAGCAGTGGGCAATGGCAGCCCCAGCATTTT

V: TRBV5-4
J: TRBJ1-1
size: NA
D: TRBD1
CDR3: CASSPRAGGTNTEAFF
DNA: TGTGCCAGCAGCCCTAGGGCAGGGGGCACGAACACTGAAGCTTTCTTT

V: TRBV29-1
J: TRBJ2-5
size: NA
D: NA
CDR3: CSVGRDNQETQYF
DNA: TGCAGCGTTGGGCGGGATAACCAAGAGACCCAGTACTTC

V: TRBV2
J: TRBJ2-1
size: NA
D: NA
CDR3: CASSVVGTPTNEQFF
DNA: TGTGCCAGCAGTGTCGTAGGGACTCCGACCAATGAGCAGTTCTTC

V: TRBV30
J: TRBJ2-1
size: NA
D: NA
CDR3: CAWGDYNEQFF
DNA: TGTGCCTGGGGAGATTACAATGAGCAGTTCTTC

V: TRBV19
J: TRBJ2-1
size: NA
D: TRBD2
CDR3: CASSRHLSGGPNEQFF
DNA: TGTGCCAGTAGCCGCCACCTTTCGGGGGGTCCCAATGAGCAGTTCTTC

V: TRBV5-5
J: TRBJ2-3
size: NA
D: NA
CDR3: CASSLVGRGATSDTQYF
DNA: TGTGCCAGCAGCTTAGTAGGCAGGGGGGCGACATCGGATACGCAGTATTTT

V: TRBV9
J: TRBJ2-2
size: once
D: NA
CDR3: CASSVGALLGGAGELFF
DNA: TGTGCCAGCAGCGTAGGAGCCCTATTAGGGGGGGCCGGGGAGCTGTTTTTT

V: TRBV7-2
J: TRBJ1-1
size: NA
D: NA
CDR3: CASSPLGGRTEAFF
DNA: TGTGCCAGCAGCCCCCTTGGGGGACGAACTGAAGCTTTCTTT

V: TRBV19
J: TRBJ1-1
size: few
D: NA
CDR3: CASILTGPGVRQAFF
DNA: TGTGCCAGTATTCTAACAGGCCCGGGTGTCCGACAAGCTTTCTTT

V: TRBV9
J: TRBJ1-4
size: few
D: NA
CDR3: CASSGDLYEKLFF
DNA: TGTGCCAGCAGCGGGGATTTGTATGAAAAACTGTTTTTT

V: TRBV6-5
J: TRBJ1-2
size: few
D: NA
CDR3: CASNQDGSYTF
DNA: TGTGCCAGCAACCAGGACGGTAGCTACACCTTC

V: TRBV14
J: TRBJ2-1
size: NA
D: TRBD2
CDR3: CASSRWREDRNEQFF
DNA: TGTGCCAGCAGCCGCTGGCGGGAGGATAGGAATGAGCAGTTCTTC

V: TRBV19
J: TRBJ2-2
size: NA
D: NA
CDR3: CASSSPPWGSENTGELFF
DNA: TGTGCCAGTAGTTCGCCGCCCTGGGGTAGCGAAAACACCGGGGAGCTGTTTTTT